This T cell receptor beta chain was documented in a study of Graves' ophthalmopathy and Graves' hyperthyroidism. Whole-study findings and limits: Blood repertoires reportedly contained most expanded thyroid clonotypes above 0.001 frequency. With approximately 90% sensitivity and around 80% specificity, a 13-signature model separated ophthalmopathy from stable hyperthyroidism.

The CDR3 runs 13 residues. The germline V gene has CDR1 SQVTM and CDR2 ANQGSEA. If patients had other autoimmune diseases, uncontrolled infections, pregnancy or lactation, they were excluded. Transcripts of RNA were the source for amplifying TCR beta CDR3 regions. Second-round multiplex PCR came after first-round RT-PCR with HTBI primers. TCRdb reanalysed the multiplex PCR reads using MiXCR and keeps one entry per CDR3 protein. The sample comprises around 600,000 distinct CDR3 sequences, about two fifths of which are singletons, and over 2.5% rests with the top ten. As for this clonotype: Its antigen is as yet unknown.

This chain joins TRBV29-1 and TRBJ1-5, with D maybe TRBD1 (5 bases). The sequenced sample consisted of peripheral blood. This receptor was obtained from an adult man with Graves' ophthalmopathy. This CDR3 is CSALGGGNQPQHF. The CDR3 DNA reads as TGCAGTGCCCTGGGGGGTGGCAATCAGCCCCAGCATTTT.